The subject of this entry is one T cell receptor (beta chain). The antigen remains unidentified. The data were taken from a study of cytomegalovirus exposure and HLA in healthy donors. Study-level findings and limits: Previously analyzed data showed that most TCR beta V segments were productive at a frequency of about 87% or about 30%. Listed as cytomegalovirus-associated were more than 150 TCR beta chains. As a later analysis showed, a missense DCLRE1C variant was linked to trimming of TCR beta V- and J-genes.

13 Jbeta primers and 60 Vbeta primers were used for the PCR. Profiled with immunoSEQ multiplex PCR; TCRdb holds only in-frame clones, not every one. Counted here are about 130,000 clones, around 73% occurring once; the ten biggest clones make up 1.5%. The CDR3 is 15 amino acids. Germline CDR1 is MRHNA and CDR2 is SNTAGT. The trim removed 0 bases at V and 6 bases at J, leaving 5 bases unmatched. The sample consisted of PBMCs. The source of this sequence is a female donor in good health and CMV-seronegative. The chain joins TRBV6-4 to TRBJ2-1; 7 positions agree with TRBD2. CDR3 sequence (DNA): TGTGCCAGCAGTGACTCAAGCGGGAAATTCAATGAGCAGTTCTTC. This sequence encodes CASSDSSGKFNEQFF.